This section outlines one T cell receptor beta chain sequence together with its context. Its antigen is not identified. This specimen belongs to a study of OX40 agonist ivuxolimab in advanced cancers. Study results and limitations: Antigen targets of the expanded peripheral T cells went undetermined.

Generated by immunoSEQ multiplex PCR, the TCRdb table keeps only in-frame clones and is missing some. The data show tens of thousands of clones, 80% to 90% seen once. This CDR3 is built from 11 residues. The V gene's germline CDR1 is SGHTA and CDR2 FQGNSA. Trimming shortened V by 1 base and J by 10 bases, and 7 bases separated the two germline ends. This receptor was identified in an adult with an advanced solid tumor such as melanoma, head and neck, liver or kidney cancer. This specimen consisted of CD4+ or CD8+ T cells sorted from blood, obtained in a trial of the OX40 agonist ivuxolimab. This rearrangement joins TRBV7-2 to TRBJ1-2; D uncertain. CDR3 sequence: CASSLGSNYTF. CDR3 coding DNA: TGTGCCAGCAGCTTAGGCAGTAACTACACCTTC.